Below, one T cell receptor beta chain is given with its context. Its antigen is unknown. The input lacks base qualities; no much larger clone sits a single base away. The data belong to a study of blood T cells in healthy people across ages (dated by TCRdb to the mid-2010s). About the full investigation: Template switching captured roughly one uniquely barcoded TCR beta cDNA molecule per two T cells in model experiments. Age-related changes in TCR beta repertoire diversity were measured in the study by deep sequencing normalized with unique cDNA molecular identifiers. Donors were grouped into four age groups: young (average roughly 15 years), middle-aged (about 40), aged (over 55) and long-lived (around 80). Donors of different ages were randomly distributed across sequencing lanes to avoid experimental bias. Using the same blood draw, the study looked at two additional independent replicas of 1 million unique cDNA reads for two donors, one aged 18 to 30 and the other aged 80 or older. What the study reported, not specific to this receptor: The percentage of naive T cells measured by flow cytometry correlated strongly with observed TCR beta diversity. Since profiling was done on bulk unsorted PBMCs, naive and antigen-experienced compartments could not be conclusively compared. The long-lived group showed more naive CD4+ T cells, fewer expanded clones and increased TCR diversity than the aged group, suggesting age selection. Estimates of total diversity from one million sequenced T cells were regarded as lower bounds and underestimates. As age increased, observed TCR beta diversity per million T cells dropped in a roughly linear way, and a significant reduction was already evident by age roughly 36. Because the CMV infection status of the donors was unknown, age-related changes in expanded clonotypes may potentially have been confounded.

Libraries were made using 5' RACE. TCRdb names Illumina HiSeq 2500 as the instrument used. The second PCR ran for roughly 7 to 12 cycles and used a J-beta primer mix along with a sample-barcoded 5' primer. Each TCR beta cDNA molecule received a unique molecular identifier from a template-switch 5' adaptor carrying 12 random nucleotides. At least 2.5 million CDR3-containing paired-end reads were obtained from each sample. The Mint cDNA synthesis kit, primed by a TRBC-specific oligonucleotide, was used to synthesize first-strand cDNA from all RNA. Following uracil-DNA glycosylase treatment, all cDNA underwent a first 18-cycle PCR with the universal primers M1SS and BC2_uni_R. In the paper's pipeline: Normalization of each sample was performed by random selection of 1 million high-quality reads, each carrying a distinct molecular identifier. Reads with shared molecular identifiers were discarded instead of being binned into consensus sequences. MiTCR, set to a Q25 quality threshold and the strictest error-elimination algorithm, was used for CDR3 identification, clonotype clustering and error correction. A nonparametric unseen species model using Euler transformation provided a lower-bound estimate of total TCR beta diversity. In TCRdb, the public reads were trimmed at Q25 with fastp and aligned with MiXCR, with productive beta chains retained. Rows merge per CDR3 protein into single entries with the most common DNA and genes. The V and J calls shown here were made by TCRdb, not taken from the authors' results. The sample table records 500,000 to 700,000 distinct CDR3 sequences; about 28% of these occur just once. The leading ten clones occupy 15% to 19% of the sample.

The donors were roughly 39 Caucasian individuals from Russia, aged 6 to 90 years, who were systemically healthy. Each donor gave 8 to 10 milliliters of peripheral blood, drawn into EDTA-treated Vacutainer tubes. PBMCs were isolated by Ficoll-Paque density-gradient centrifugation, with at least 6 million obtained per sample. Total RNA was extracted from PBMCs with Trizol reagent, with at least 5 micrograms obtained per sample. For every donor, flow cytometry on a PBMC aliquot measured the percentage of naive CD45RAhigh/CD27high T cells. Trimming takes 5 bases from V and 3 bases from J, and the germline ends sit 9 bases apart. The CDR3 runs 13 amino acids, cysteine and phenylalanine included. Left in the record is the CDR3 DNA by itself, 39 bases read in frame from the first base.

The TCR comes from a woman aged 80 or older in good health. Recombination connected TRBV12-3 or TRBV12-4 to TRBJ2-3; the D gene is not confidently resolved. The material sequenced was blood. The nucleotide sequence is TGTGCCAGCAGTCCCCCTAAAACAGATACGCAGTATTTT. This sequence encodes CASSPPKTDTQYF.